Shown below are 7 T cell receptor beta chains from a single sample sequenced in a study of shared clonotypes between healthy human individuals. Profiled with immunoSEQ multiplex PCR; TCRdb holds only in-frame clones, not every one. Here the sample spans about 2.5 million clones, around 92% being singletons. Sequencing was done on a sample of naive CD4+ T cells from PBMCs. As for subset: CD45RA+ positively selected. These receptors were collected from a man between 18 and 29 years old in good health. Some clones in this sample may be carry-over from other donors' samples.

As for this clone: At the DNA level, this CDR3 is encoded by other sequences in the same sample as well. The gene calls are TRBV6-5 and TRBJ2-5; D gene uncertain. The germline gives CDR1 MNHEY, CDR2 SVGAGI. V shed 0 bases and J shed 1 base, with 6 bases lying between them. The CDR3 covers 14 residues. The CDR3 DNA is TGTGCCAGCAGTTACTCAGGCGCCCAAGAGACCCAGTACTTC. Translation gives CASSYSGAQETQYF.

This chain joins TRBV19 and TRBJ2-1; D might be TRBD2 (6 bases). V lost 3 bases and J 6 bases, leaving 18 bases between the germline ends. The germline CDR1 and CDR2 sequences are LNHDA and SQIVND (reference sequence). There are 16 residues in the CDR3. Here the CDR3 DNA reads TGTGCCAGTAGTATGCGATACCCGGGAGAAGGCAATGAGCAGTTCTTC. Its translation is CASSMRYPGEGNEQFF.

The gene calls are TRBV2 and TRBJ2-2, with 7 bases aligning to TRBD2. This CDR3 region has 11 residues. J was trimmed by 11 bases and V by 8 bases; bases with no gene match: 5. Germline CDR1 is SNHLY and CDR2 is FYNNEI. The CDR3 DNA reads as TGTGCCAGCCGCAGGGAGGGAGAGCTGTTTTTT. Translated: CASRREGELFF.

The chain couples TRBV7-8 to TRBJ2-1, with TRBD2 identical over 9 bases. CDR1 and CDR2 (germline): SGHVS, FQNEAQ. The CDR3 runs to 16 residues. The trim removed 2 bases at V and 3 bases at J, leaving 5 bases unmatched. The CDR3 loop reads CASSLRAGGIYNEQFF. CDR3 nucleotides: TGTGCCAGCAGCTTAAGGGCGGGAGGGATCTACAATGAGCAGTTCTTC. Together with reference TRBV7-8 and TRBJ2-1, the CDR3 gives the full variable domain: GAGVSQSPRYKVAKRGQDVALRCDPISGHVSLFWYQQALGQGPEFLTYFQNEAQLDKSGLPSDRFFAERPEGSVSTLKIQRTQQEDSAVYLCASSLRAGGIYNEQFFGPGTRLTVL.

The chain joins TRBV28 to TRBJ1-4; D unresolved. CDR1 is MDHEN and CDR2 is SYDVKM in the germline V gene. The CDR3 is made up of 13 amino acids. The germline V and J ends were trimmed by 7 bases and 4 bases, with 10 bases remaining between them. CDR3 nucleotides: TGTGCCAGCATGGTCAGCGGTAATGAAAAACTGTTTTTT. Protein product: CASMVSGNEKLFF. Full variable domain (outside the CDR3, taken from reference TRBV28 and TRBJ1-4): DVKVTQSSRYLVKRTGEKVFLECVQDMDHENMFWYRQDPGLGLRLIYFSYDVKMKEKGDIPEGYSVSREKKERFSLILESASTNQTSMYLCASMVSGNEKLFFGSGTQLSVL.

The chain has TRBV21-1 and TRBJ2-6; the table's TRBD2 call for D was not verified on the DNA. TRBV21-1 is a documented pseudogene. The CDR3 length is 17 residues. As DNA, the CDR3 is TGTGCCAGCAGCAAAGTCCGGGGTGCCTCTGGGGCCAACGTCCTGACTTTC. Protein: CASSKVRGASGANVLTF.

The chain links TRBV27 to TRBJ2-1; the D gene is possibly TRBD2 (5 bases). CDR1 is MNHEY, CDR2 SMNVEV, per germline (reference sequence). V was trimmed by 5 bases and J by 3 bases, leaving 20 bases between them. The CDR3 runs to 17 residues. The CDR3 sequence is CASSLRTGPTFYNEQFF. The CDR3 DNA reads as TGTGCCAGCAGTCTCCGGACTGGCCCCACGTTCTACAATGAGCAGTTCTTC.